These 22 T cell receptor beta chains originate from one sample sequenced in a study of T cells after yellow fever vaccination. TCRdb redid the calling of the 5' RACE reads with MiXCR, one entry per CDR3 protein. The sample includes 250,000 to 350,000 distinct CDR3 sequences, 3.5% to 4.5% of them seen just once. Sample: PBMCs, taken 15 days after the yellow fever booster vaccination. The receptors here all came from a young man who received the YFV17D yellow fever vaccine.

This clonotype has a handful of counts. The chain combines TRBV5-1 with TRBJ2-2; 10 bases fit TRBD2. With V trimmed by 4 bases and J by 2 bases, 11 bases remained unmatched. The CDR3 contains 18 residues. Germline-derived CDR1 and CDR2 are SGHRS and YFSETQ. The CDR3 protein is CASSLRVAGGQNTGELFF. The CDR3 DNA sequence: TGCGCCAGCAGCCTGCGGGTAGCGGGGGGACAAAACACCGGGGAGCTGTTTTTT.

This clonotype has a count of ten or more. V and J are TRBV6-5 and TRBJ2-7, with 7 bases identical to TRBD1. Per the germline V gene, CDR1 is MNHEY and CDR2 is SVGAGI. The CDR3 is made up of 16 amino acids. Trimming removed 0 bases from V and 3 bases from J; junction bases left unmatched: 8. CDR3 loop: CASSYSFSAGGYEQYF. In DNA form, the CDR3 reads TGTGCCAGCAGTTACTCATTCTCGGCAGGGGGCTACGAGCAGTACTTC.

This clonotype has more than one count but fewer than ten. This chain uses TRBV7-9 with TRBJ2-7; 7 bases line up with TRBD1. The CDR3 is 15 residues long. The germline V gene has CDR1 SEHNR and CDR2 FQNEAQ (reference sequence). The V gene end was trimmed by 5 bases and the J gene end by 3 bases; junction bases not matched to a gene: 10. The DNA of the CDR3 is TGTGCCAGCAGCCCAAGGACAGGACTGGGCTACGAGCAGTACGTC. This sequence encodes CASSPRTGLGYEQYV.

This clonotype occurred many times. This chain connects TRBV5-5 to TRBJ1-2; D ambiguous. The CDR3 totals 11 residues. Germline V gene data show CDR1 as SGHKS and CDR2 as YYEKEE (reference sequence). Trimming shortened V by 4 bases and J by 4 bases, and 5 bases separated the two germline ends. The CDR3 here is CASSVGYGYTF. CDR3 nucleotides: TGTGCCAGCAGCGTGGGCTATGGCTACACCTTC.

The sample holds a few counts of this clonotype. DNA of the CDR3: TGTGCCAGCTCACCAGGGACAGATTTCGAGCAGTACGTC. This gives the protein CASSPGTDFEQYV. The chain couples TRBV18 to TRBJ2-7; TRBD1 matches at 7 bases. The trim removed 2 bases at V and 6 bases at J, leaving 4 bases unmatched. From germline, CDR1 is KGHSH and CDR2 LQKENI. CDR3 length: 13 amino acids.

This clonotype was seen at least ten times. V gene TRBV7-8 combines with J gene TRBJ1-2; the match to TRBD1 covers 12 bases. The CDR3 length is 16 residues. With V trimmed by 5 bases and J by 5 bases, 9 bases remained unmatched. CDR1 is SGHVS and CDR2 is FQNEAQ in the germline V gene. CDR3 coding DNA: TGTGCCAGCAGCACCGGGACAGGGGGCGCGGGGTATGGCTACACCTTC. Its protein is CASSTGTGGAGYGYTF. The complete variable domain, with remaining parts taken from reference TRBV7-8 and TRBJ1-2, reads GAGVSQSPRYKVAKRGQDVALRCDPISGHVSLFWYQQALGQGPEFLTYFQNEAQLDKSGLPSDRFFAERPEGSVSTLKIQRTQQEDSAVYLCASSTGTGGAGYGYTFGSGTRLTVV.

The rearrangement links TRBV5-1 to TRBJ1-2; D is unresolved. The CDR3 runs to 13 residues. The germline V and J ends were trimmed by 3 bases and 3 bases, with 9 bases remaining between them. The germline V gene has CDR1 SGHRS and CDR2 YFSETQ. CDR3 in amino acids: CASSSRNYYGYTF. The CDR3 DNA reads TGCGCCAGCAGCTCCCGGAACTACTATGGCTACACCTTC.

The J gene is TRBJ2-5, the V gene TRBV29-1, with D possibly TRBD2 on 6 matching bases. The V and J ends lost 2 bases and 4 bases respectively, with 17 bases between them. The CDR3 runs 15 residues. Germline lookup yields CDR1 SQVTM and CDR2 ANQGSEA. CDR3 sequence reads: CSVERPGLGGETQYF. The CDR3 bases are TGCAGCGTTGAAAGGCCTGGTCTGGGGGGAGAGACCCAGTACTTC.

This clonotype was recorded a few times. The chain couples TRBV12-3 or TRBV12-4 to TRBJ1-6; D remains ambiguous. The V and J ends lost 6 bases and 9 bases respectively, with 21 bases between them. This CDR3 is 16 amino acids long. The CDR3 region has the DNA TGTGCCAGCAGCACTGCCGTGGGCCGTATTTTTTCACCCCTCCACTTT. This sequence encodes CASSTAVGRIFSPLHF.

V is TRBV5-1 and J is TRBJ2-7; the match to TRBD2 covers 9 bases. The CDR3 length is 16 residues. Germline V CDR1 and CDR2: SGHRS, YFSETQ. The V gene end was trimmed by 0 bases and the J gene end by 4 bases; junction bases not matched to a gene: 8. CDR3 in amino acids: CASSLEASGASYEQYF. The CDR3 bases are TGCGCCAGCAGCTTGGAGGCTAGCGGGGCCTCGTACGAGCAGTACTTC.

In its sample, this clonotype was seen many times. V gene TRBV6-1 combines with J gene TRBJ2-5, with 7 bases matching TRBD2. V lost 0 bases and J lost 2; bases outside the gene matches: 0. The CDR3 sequence is 14 residues long. CDR1 and CDR2 from the germline V gene are MNHNS and SASEGT. The CDR3 DNA is TGTGCCAGCAGTGAAGCGGGGGGGCAAGAGACCCAGTACTTC. This sequence encodes CASSEAGGQETQYF.

This clonotype appeared many times. The J gene is TRBJ2-2, the V gene TRBV7-9, with 8 bases fitting TRBD2. After removal of 4 bases from V and 5 bases from J, the junction contained 12 bases not matched to a gene. The CDR3 extends over 17 amino acids. CDR1 and CDR2 from the germline V gene are SEHNR and FQNEAQ (reference sequence). The CDR3 reads CASSSAGAGARTGELFF. The CDR3 DNA is TGTGCCAGCAGCTCCGCTGGAGCGGGGGCTCGGACCGGGGAGCTGTTTTTT.

This clonotype was found many times. The chain has TRBV7-9 and TRBJ2-7, with 7 bases that match TRBD2. Germline V gene sequence: CDR1 SEHNR, CDR2 FQNEAQ (reference sequence). The junction had 7 bases not matched to a gene; V was cut back by 3 bases and J by 2 bases. The CDR3 runs to 15 residues. This CDR3 is CASSFRGGGTYEQYF. The CDR3 coding sequence is TGTGCCAGCAGCTTTCGAGGCGGGGGTACCTACGAGCAGTACTTC. Full variable domain (remainder filled in from reference TRBV7-9 and TRBJ2-7): DTGVSQNPRHKITKRGQNVTFRCDPISEHNRLYWYRQTLGQGPEFLTYFQNEAQLEKSRLLSDRFSAERPKGSFSTLEIQRTEQGDSAMYLCASSFRGGGTYEQYFGPGTRLTVT.

This clonotype showed up many times. V gene TRBV5-1 combines with J gene TRBJ2-5; 9 nucleotides line up with TRBD1. The V gene end was trimmed by 4 bases and the J gene end by 2 bases; junction bases not matched to a gene: 6. This CDR3 contains 15 residues. The germline gives CDR1 SGHRS, CDR2 YFSETQ. For the CDR3, the DNA is TGCGCCAGCAGCCGTCCGGGACAGGGTCAAGAGACCCAGTACTTC. Translated, it gives CASSRPGQGQETQYF.

This chain joins TRBV6-2 or TRBV6-3 and TRBJ2-7, with D tentatively TRBD1 or TRBD2 (6 bases each). CDR1 MNHEY and CDR2 SVGEGT come from the germline V gene. The CDR3 runs to 15 residues. The V gene lost 3 bases and the J gene lost 7 bases, with 19 bases spanning the gap. CDR3 region: CASSYGGDRRGEQYV. The CDR3 coding sequence is TGTGCCAGCAGTTATGGGGGAGATCGGAGGGGGGAGCAGTACGTC.

V gene TRBV3-1 combines with J gene TRBJ1-6; D remains unclear. This CDR3 is 18 amino acids long. Trimming pared 1 base from V and 0 bases from J, leaving 13 bases between. Per the germline V gene, CDR1 is LGHDT and CDR2 is YNNKEL (reference sequence). DNA of the CDR3: TGTGCCAGCAGCCAAGCAGGCGGCAGCAGCTCCTATAATTCACCCCTCCACTTT. Translated: CASSQAGGSSSYNSPLHF. Full variable domain (rest looked up from reference TRBV3-1 and TRBJ1-6): DTAVSQTPKYLVTQMGNDKSIKCEQNLGHDTMYWYKQDSKKFLKIMFSYNNKELIINETVPNRFSPKSPDKAHLNLHINSLELGDSAVYFCASSQAGGSSSYNSPLHFGNGTRLTVT.

This clonotype appeared a few times. V gene TRBV15 combines with J gene TRBJ1-2, with D maybe TRBD1 (6 bases). CDR3 length: 15 residues. V was pared by 0 bases and J by 4 bases, with 12 bases between. Germline V gene lookup returns CDR1 LNHNV and CDR2 YYDKDF (reference sequence). The CDR3 is CATSRESGAIYGYTF. The CDR3 nucleotides read TGTGCCACCAGCAGAGAGTCAGGGGCAATCTATGGCTACACCTTC.

This clonotype was recorded many times. The rearrangement joins TRBV5-1 to TRBJ2-3; D not resolved. This CDR3 region has 12 residues. Germline V gene sequence: CDR1 SGHRS, CDR2 YFSETQ. Deletions cut 5 bases from V and 6 bases from J, with 10 bases between. In nucleotides, the CDR3 is TGCGCCAGCAGGATTCATAGGGATACGCAGTATTTT. Protein sequence: CASRIHRDTQYF.

This clonotype has a handful of counts. The chain carries TRBV4-1 and TRBJ2-1; D is undetermined. The CDR3 has 15 residues. The V and J ends lost 1 base and 3 bases respectively, with 10 bases between them. Germline values: CDR1 MGHRA, CDR2 YSYEKL. The CDR3 is CASSQGGSLYNEQFF. As DNA, the CDR3 is TGCGCCAGCAGCCAAGGCGGCAGTCTCTACAATGAGCAGTTCTTC.

The rearrangement joins TRBV10-3 to TRBJ1-3, with 8 bases fitting TRBD1. Germline CDR1 reads ENHRY; CDR2 reads SYGVKD. J lost 2 bases, V lost 5 bases, and 2 bases had no gene match. The CDR3 has 14 amino acids. The CDR3 here is CAISMDRAGNTIYF. In DNA, the CDR3 is TGTGCCATCAGTATGGACAGGGCTGGAAACACCATATATTTT.

This chain connects TRBV7-2 to TRBJ1-6, with TRBD1 identical over 9 bases. After removal of 5 bases from V and 7 bases from J, the junction contained 3 bases not matched to a gene. CDR3 length: 14 residues. From germline, CDR1 is SGHTA and CDR2 FQGNSA. CDR3 sequence (DNA): TGTGCCAGCAGCGTACAGGGGGCGAATTCACCCCTCCACTTT. Protein: CASSVQGANSPLHF. The full variable domain, its missing parts supplied by reference TRBV7-2 and TRBJ1-6, is GAGVSQSPSNKVTEKGKDVELRCDPISGHTALYWYRQSLGQGLEFLIYFQGNSAPDKSGLPSDRFSAERTGGSVSTLTIQRTQQEDSAVYLCASSVQGANSPLHFGNGTRLTVT.

This clonotype was recorded a few times. The genes are TRBV3-1 and TRBJ2-5; D is perhaps TRBD2 (7 bases). The CDR3 is 14 amino acids. V lost 1 base and J 3 bases, leaving 9 bases between the germline ends. From germline, CDR1 is LGHDT and CDR2 YNNKEL (reference sequence). The CDR3 region has the DNA TGTGCCAGCAGCCAAGCGGGGGGCGAAGAGACCCAGTACTTC. Protein sequence: CASSQAGGEETQYF.